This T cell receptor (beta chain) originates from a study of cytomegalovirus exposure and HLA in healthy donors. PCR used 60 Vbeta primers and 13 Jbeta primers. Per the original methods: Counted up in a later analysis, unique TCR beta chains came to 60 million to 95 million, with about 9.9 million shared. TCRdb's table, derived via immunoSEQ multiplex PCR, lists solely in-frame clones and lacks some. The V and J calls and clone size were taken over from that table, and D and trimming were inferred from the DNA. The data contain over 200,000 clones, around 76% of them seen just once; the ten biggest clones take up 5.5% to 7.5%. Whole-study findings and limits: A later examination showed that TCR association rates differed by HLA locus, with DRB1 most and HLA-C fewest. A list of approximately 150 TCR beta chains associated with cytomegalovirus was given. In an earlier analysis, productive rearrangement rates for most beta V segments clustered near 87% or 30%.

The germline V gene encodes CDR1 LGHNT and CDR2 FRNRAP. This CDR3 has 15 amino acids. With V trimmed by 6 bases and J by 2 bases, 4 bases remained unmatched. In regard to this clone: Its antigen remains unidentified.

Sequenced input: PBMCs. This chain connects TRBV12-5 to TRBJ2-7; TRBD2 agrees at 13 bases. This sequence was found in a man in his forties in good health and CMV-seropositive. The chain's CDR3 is CASGRGLAGAYEQYF. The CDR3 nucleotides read TGTGCTAGTGGCCGTGGACTAGCGGGGGCCTACGAGCAGTACTTC.